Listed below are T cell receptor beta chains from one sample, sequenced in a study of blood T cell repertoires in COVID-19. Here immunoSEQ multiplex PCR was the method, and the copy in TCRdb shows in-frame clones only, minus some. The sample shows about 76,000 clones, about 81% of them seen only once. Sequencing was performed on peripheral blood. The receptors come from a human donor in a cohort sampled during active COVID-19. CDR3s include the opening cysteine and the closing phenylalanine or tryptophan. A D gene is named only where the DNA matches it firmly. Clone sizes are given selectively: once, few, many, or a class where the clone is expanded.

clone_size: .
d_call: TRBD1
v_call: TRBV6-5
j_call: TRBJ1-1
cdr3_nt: TGTGCCAGCAGACCCCCGGGACAGCTGAACACTGAAGCTTTCTTT
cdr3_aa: CASRPPGQLNTEAFF

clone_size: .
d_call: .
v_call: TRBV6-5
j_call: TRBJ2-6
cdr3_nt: TGTGCCAGCAAAGGGGCCGGGGCCAACGTCCTGACTTTC
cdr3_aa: CASKGAGANVLTF

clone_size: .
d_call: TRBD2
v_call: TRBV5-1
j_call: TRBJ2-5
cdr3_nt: TGCGCCAGCAGCCTACCCGAAGGGACTAGCGGGGGCCAAGAGACCCAGTACTTC
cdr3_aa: CASSLPEGTSGGQETQYF

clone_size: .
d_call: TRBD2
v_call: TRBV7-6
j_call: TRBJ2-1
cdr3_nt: TGTGCCAGCAGCCGGACTAGCGGCGGCTACAATGAGCAGTTCTTC
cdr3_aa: CASSRTSGGYNEQFF

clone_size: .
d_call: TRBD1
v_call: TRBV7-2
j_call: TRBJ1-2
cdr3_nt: TGTGCCAGCAGCGGGGACAGTCGTGGCTACACCTTC
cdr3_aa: CASSGDSRGYTF

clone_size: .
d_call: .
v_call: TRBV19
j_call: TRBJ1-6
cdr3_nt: TGTGCCAGTAGTGCGCGGGGGGCTAATTCACCCCTCCACTTT
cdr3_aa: CASSARGANSPLHF

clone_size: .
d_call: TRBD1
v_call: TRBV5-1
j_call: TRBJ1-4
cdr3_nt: TGCGCCAGCAGCTGGAACGGACAGGGGGCGGGTGAAAAACTGTTTTTT
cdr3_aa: CASSWNGQGAGEKLFF

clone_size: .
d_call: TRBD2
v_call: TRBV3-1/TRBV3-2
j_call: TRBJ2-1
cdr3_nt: TGTGCCAGCAGCCAAGATCCCGGGGGGGGCAGTGAGCAGTTCTTC
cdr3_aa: CASSQDPGGGSEQFF

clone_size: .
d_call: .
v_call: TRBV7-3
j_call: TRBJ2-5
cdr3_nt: TGTGCCAGCAGCTACCGGGGGGCCGGAGAGACCCAGTACTTC
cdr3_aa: CASSYRGAGETQYF

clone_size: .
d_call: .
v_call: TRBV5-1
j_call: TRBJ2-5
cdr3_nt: TGCGCCAGCAGCTTGGGACAGTTTAAAGAGACCCAGTACTTC
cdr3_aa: CASSLGQFKETQYF

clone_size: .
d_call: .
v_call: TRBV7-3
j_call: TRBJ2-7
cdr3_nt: TGTGCCAGCAGCTCGGATGCGGCGGGCTACGAGCAGTACTTC
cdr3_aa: CASSSDAAGYEQYF

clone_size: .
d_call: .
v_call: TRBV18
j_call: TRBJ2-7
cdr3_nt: TGTGCCAGCTCACCATGGGACACTTCCTACGAGCAGTACTTC
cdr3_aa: CASSPWDTSYEQYF

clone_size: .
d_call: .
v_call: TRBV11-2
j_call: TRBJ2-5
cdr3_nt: TGTGCCAGCAGCTTATGGGGGCAGGATGAAGAGACCCAGTACTTC
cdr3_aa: CASSLWGQDEETQYF

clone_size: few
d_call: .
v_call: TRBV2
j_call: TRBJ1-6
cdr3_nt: TGTGCCAGCAGTGAAGCGCTTGCAGGGCGCCGTTCACCCCTCCACTTT
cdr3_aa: CASSEALAGRRSPLHF

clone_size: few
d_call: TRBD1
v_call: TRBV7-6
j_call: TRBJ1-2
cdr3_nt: TGTGCCAGCAGCTTAGGCAGTCAGGGGGATGGCTACACCTTC
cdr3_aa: CASSLGSQGDGYTF

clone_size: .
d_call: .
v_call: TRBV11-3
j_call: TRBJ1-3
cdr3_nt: TGTGCCAGCAGCCAAGACAGGGGAAACACCATATATTTT
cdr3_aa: CASSQDRGNTIYF

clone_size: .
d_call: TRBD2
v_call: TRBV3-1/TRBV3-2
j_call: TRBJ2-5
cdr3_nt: TGTGCCAGCAGCCAAGAGGGACTAGCGGGAGGGGGCCAAGAGACCCAGTACTTC
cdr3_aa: CASSQEGLAGGGQETQYF

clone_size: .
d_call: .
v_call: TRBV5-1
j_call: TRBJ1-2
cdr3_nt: TGCGCCAGCAGCTTGGACAGCCACTATGGCTACACCTTC
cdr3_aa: CASSLDSHYGYTF

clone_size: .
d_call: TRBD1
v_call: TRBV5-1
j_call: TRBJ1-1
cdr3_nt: TGCGCCAGCCGAGATCTAGGGACAGGGGAAGCTTTCTTT
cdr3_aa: CASRDLGTGEAFF

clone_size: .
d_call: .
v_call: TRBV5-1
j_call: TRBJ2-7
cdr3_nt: TGCGCCAGCAGCTTGTCCAGGGATGGGGAGCAGTACTTC
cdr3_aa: CASSLSRDGEQYF

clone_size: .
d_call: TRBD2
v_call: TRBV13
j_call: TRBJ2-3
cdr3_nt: TGTGCCAGCAGCCGGACTAGCGGGGGGGCAGATACGCAGTATTTT
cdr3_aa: CASSRTSGGADTQYF

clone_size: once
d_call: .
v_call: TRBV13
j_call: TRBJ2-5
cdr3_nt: TGTGCCAGCAGCTTACCCCCTCGAGAGACCCAGTACTTC
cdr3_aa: CASSLPPRETQYF

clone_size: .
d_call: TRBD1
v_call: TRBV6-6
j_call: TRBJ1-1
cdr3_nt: TGTGCCAGCAGGGGACAGGGAAATCAAAACACTGAAGCTTTCTTT
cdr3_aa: CASRGQGNQNTEAFF

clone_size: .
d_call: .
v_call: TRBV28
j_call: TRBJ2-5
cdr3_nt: TGTGCCAGCAACCGAGCAGGGGGAGGAGAGACCCAGTACTTC
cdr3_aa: CASNRAGGGETQYF

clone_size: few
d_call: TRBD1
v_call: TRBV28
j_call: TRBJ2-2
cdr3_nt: TGTGCCAGCAGTTTATTGGGAAGGGGGCTGAACACCGGGGAGCTGTTTTTT
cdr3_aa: CASSLLGRGLNTGELFF

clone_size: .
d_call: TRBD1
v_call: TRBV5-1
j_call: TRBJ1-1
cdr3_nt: TGCGCCAGCAGCACCGACGGCCAGGGGGCTGAAGCTTTCTTT
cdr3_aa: CASSTDGQGAEAFF

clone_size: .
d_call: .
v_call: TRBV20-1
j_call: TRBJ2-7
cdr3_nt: TGCAGTGCTGGCCAGGGGTACGAGCAGTACTTC
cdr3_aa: CSAGQGYEQYF

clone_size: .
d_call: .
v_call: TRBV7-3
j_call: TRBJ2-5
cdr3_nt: TGTGCCAGCAGTTTCGGCCCGGGGGAGGAGACCCAGTACTTC
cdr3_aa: CASSFGPGEETQYF

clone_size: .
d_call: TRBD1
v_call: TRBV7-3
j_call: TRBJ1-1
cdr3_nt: TGTGCCAGCAGCTCTCAGGGGGCAAACACTGAAGCTTTCTTT
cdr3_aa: CASSSQGANTEAFF

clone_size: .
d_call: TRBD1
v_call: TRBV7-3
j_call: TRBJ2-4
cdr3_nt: TGTGCCAGCAGCTCCCAGACAGGGAACATTCAGTACTTC
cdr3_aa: CASSSQTGNIQYF

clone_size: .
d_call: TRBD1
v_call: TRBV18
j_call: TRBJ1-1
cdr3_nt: TGTGCCAGCTCACACAGGGGCCTGAACACTGAAGCTTTCTTT
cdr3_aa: CASSHRGLNTEAFF

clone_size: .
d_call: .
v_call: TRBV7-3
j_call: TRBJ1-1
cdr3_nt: TGTGCCAGCAGTCCGGGACAAATGAACACTGAAGCTTTCTTT
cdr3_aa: CASSPGQMNTEAFF

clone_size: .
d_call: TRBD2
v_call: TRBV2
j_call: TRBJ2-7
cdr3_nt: TGTGCCAGCAGTTCCGGGACTAGCGGGGGCGGAGGCGACGAGCAGTACTTC
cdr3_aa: CASSSGTSGGGGDEQYF

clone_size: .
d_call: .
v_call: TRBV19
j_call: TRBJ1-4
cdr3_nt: TGTGCCAGTAGCCCGCCCCAGGGCGACGAAAAACTGTTTTTT
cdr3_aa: CASSPPQGDEKLFF

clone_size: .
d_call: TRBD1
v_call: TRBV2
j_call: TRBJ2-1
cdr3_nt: TGTGCCAGCGCCGAGGACAGGGGGAGTTACAATGAGCAGTTCTTC
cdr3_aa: CASAEDRGSYNEQFF

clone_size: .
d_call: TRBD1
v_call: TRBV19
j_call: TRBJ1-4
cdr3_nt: TGTGCCAGTAGCCCAGGGGGCACTAATGAAAAACTGTTTTTT
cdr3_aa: CASSPGGTNEKLFF

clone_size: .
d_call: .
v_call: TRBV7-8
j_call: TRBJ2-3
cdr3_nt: TGTGCCAGCAGCTTAAGTCCCCCAGGTTTTGCGGATACGCAGTATTTT
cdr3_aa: CASSLSPPGFADTQYF

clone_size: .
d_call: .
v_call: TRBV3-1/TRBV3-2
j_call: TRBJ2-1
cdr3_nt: TGTGCCAGCAGCCATTCCTCAACGGGGCAGTTCTTC
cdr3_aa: CASSHSSTGQFF

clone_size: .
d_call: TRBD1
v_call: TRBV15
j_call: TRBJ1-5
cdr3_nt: TGTGCCACCAGCAGAGCCACCGGGACAGGGGCTAATCAGCCCCAGCATTTT
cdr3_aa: CATSRATGTGANQPQHF

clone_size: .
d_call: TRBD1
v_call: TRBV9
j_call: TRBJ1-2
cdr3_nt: TGTGCCAGCAGCGTAGAGGGGGACAGGGGGCCCTATGGCTACACCTTC
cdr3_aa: CASSVEGDRGPYGYTF

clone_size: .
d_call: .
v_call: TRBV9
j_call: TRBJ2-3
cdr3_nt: TGTGCCAGCAGCGTGGGCCGAGGGATTGGCACAGATACGCAGTATTTT
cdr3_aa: CASSVGRGIGTDTQYF

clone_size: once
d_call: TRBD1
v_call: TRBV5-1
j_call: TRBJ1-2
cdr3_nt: TGCGCCAGCAGCTTGACAACAGGGGAGAGGTATGGCTACACCTTC
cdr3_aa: CASSLTTGERYGYTF

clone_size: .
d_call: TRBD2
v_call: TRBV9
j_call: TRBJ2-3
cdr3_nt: TGTGCCAGCAGCCCGGGAGGGAGCGGGGGAAGAAGCACAGATACGCAGTATTTT
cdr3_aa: CASSPGGSGGRSTDTQYF

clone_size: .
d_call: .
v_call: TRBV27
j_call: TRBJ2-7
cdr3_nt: TGTGCCAGCAGTTTATCCGTGCAGGGTGTCTACGAGCAGTACTTC
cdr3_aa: CASSLSVQGVYEQYF

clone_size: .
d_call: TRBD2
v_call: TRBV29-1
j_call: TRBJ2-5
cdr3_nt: TGCAGCGTTGAAAGACTAGCGGGGGGGCAGTACAACATGGAGACCCAGTACTTC
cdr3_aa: CSVERLAGGQYNMETQYF

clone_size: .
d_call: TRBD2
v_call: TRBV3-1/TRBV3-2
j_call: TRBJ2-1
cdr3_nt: TGTGCCAGCAGCCTTCTAGCGGGGGGTTCCTACAATGAGCAGTTCTTC
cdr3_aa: CASSLLAGGSYNEQFF

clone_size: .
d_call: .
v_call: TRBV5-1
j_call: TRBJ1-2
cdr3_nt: TGCGCCAGCAGCCCCGGGGGAGAGGGACGGGGTGTCTACACCTTC
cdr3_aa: CASSPGGEGRGVYTF

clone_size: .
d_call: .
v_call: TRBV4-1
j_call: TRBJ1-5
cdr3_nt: TGCGCCAGCAGCCAAGATCCAGACAGGTTCAATCAGCCCCAGCATTTT
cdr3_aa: CASSQDPDRFNQPQHF